Below are 30 T cell receptor beta chains sequenced from a single sample in a study of blood T cell repertoires in COVID-19. The data were produced by immunoSEQ multiplex PCR, yet TCRdb's version contains in-frame clones alone and is incomplete. In the table there are roughly 100,000 clones, approximately 89% of which are singletons. Sequenced input: peripheral blood. Receptors originate from a human donor in a cohort sampled during active COVID-19.

This chain links TRBV7-3 with TRBJ1-1; 9 bases are a match to TRBD1. This CDR3 comprises 15 residues. J was trimmed by 3 bases and V by 4 bases; bases with no gene match: 6. In germline, CDR1 is SGHTA, CDR2 FQGTGA. CDR3 in DNA: TGTGCCAGCAGCTCGACAGGGGGGCCGTACACTGAAGCTTTCTTT. This codes for CASSSTGGPYTEAFF.

V usage is TRBV3-1 (or the pseudogene TRBV3-2) and J usage is TRBJ2-3; a possible D gene is TRBD2 (5 bases). Germline assignment: CDR1 LGHDT and CDR2 YNNKEL (reference sequence). Trimming took 5 bases from V and 5 from J, leaving 8 bases between them. This CDR3 contains 12 residues. The CDR3 coding sequence is TGTGCCAGCAGCTTGGCGGGAGATACGCAGTATTTT. Protein sequence: CASSLAGDTQYF.

The chain couples TRBV5-5 to TRBJ1-3, with 8 bases lining up with TRBD1. V lost 5 bases to trimming and J lost 0 bases; unmatched junction nucleotides: 13. Germline lookup yields CDR1 SGHKS and CDR2 YYEKEE (reference sequence). This CDR3 spans 18 amino acids. CDR3 in amino acids: CASSLIGAGGSSGNTIYF. In DNA form, the CDR3 reads TGTGCCAGCAGTCTGATCGGGGCAGGGGGCTCCTCTGGAAACACCATATATTTT. The variable domain in full, with the rest retrieved from reference TRBV5-5 and TRBJ1-3, is DAGVTQSPTHLIKTRGQQVTLRCSPISGHKSVSWYQQVLGQGPQFIFQYYEKEERGRGNFPDRFSARQFPNYSSELNVNALLLGDSALYLCASSLIGAGGSSGNTIYFGEGSWLTVV.

The CDR3 DNA follows: TGTGCCAGCAGCGTCTCAGGGGCATATTACGTGCAGCAGTACTTC. Translated, it gives CASSVSGAYYVQQYF. This chain connects TRBV9 to TRBJ2-7; tentative D call: TRBD1 (6 bases). This CDR3 has 15 residues. Trimming took off 2 bases at V and 8 bases at J, with 20 bases between the two ends. Germline CDR1 SGDLS, CDR2 YYNGEE.

V is TRBV14 and J is TRBJ1-3; 8 nucleotides agree with TRBD1. V lost 4 bases, J lost 2 bases, and 16 bases stayed unmatched. Germline values: CDR1 SGHDN, CDR2 FVKESK. The CDR3 is 19 amino acids. Written as DNA, the CDR3 is TGTGCCAGCAGCCTAAATATTGGTTGGACAGGGACAACTGGAAACACCATATATTTT. It yields the protein CASSLNIGWTGTTGNTIYF.

This chain links TRBV5-4 with TRBJ2-5; D might be TRBD2 (8 bases). The CDR3 is 15 amino acids. CDR1 is SGHNT and CDR2 is YYREEE in the germline V gene (reference sequence). Trimming cost V 2 bases and J 4 bases, with 15 bases left between them. In DNA, the CDR3 is TGTGCCAGCAGCTTCCGGGAGGGGGCAGGAGAGACCCAGTACTTC. As protein: CASSFREGAGETQYF. Together with reference TRBV5-4 and TRBJ2-5, the CDR3 gives the full variable domain: ETGVTQSPTHLIKTRGQQVTLRCSSQSGHNTVSWYQQALGQGPQFIFQYYREEENGRGNFPPRFSGLQFPNYSSELNVNALELDDSALYLCASSFREGAGETQYFGPGTRLLVL.

A few counts support this clone. Other DNA sequences in the same sample also yield this CDR3. The chain carries TRBV6-1 and TRBJ2-7; D is uncertain. The CDR3 runs to 11 residues. V dropped 3 bases and J dropped 3 bases, with 3 bases sitting between them. Germline lookup yields CDR1 MNHNS and CDR2 SASEGT. The CDR3 coding sequence is TGTGCCAGCAGTGACGGCTACGAGCAGTACTTC. This translates into CASSDGYEQYF.

The chain combines TRBV7-2 with TRBJ2-3; TRBD2 matches at 12 bases. This CDR3 contains 15 residues. V trimming: 3 bases; J trimming: 3 bases; junction bases outside the gene matches: 1. CDR1 is SGHTA and CDR2 is FQGNSA in the germline V gene. CDR3 nucleotide sequence: TGTGCCAGCAGCTTTGGGACTAGCGGGACAGATACGCAGTATTTT. Translation gives CASSFGTSGTDTQYF.

The rearrangement links TRBV28 to TRBJ1-1; D is perhaps TRBD1 (6 bases). V was cut by 4 bases and J by 4 bases, with 16 bases left in between. The germline CDR1 and CDR2 sequences are MDHEN and SYDVKM. The CDR3 spans 15 residues. CDR3: CASSSPGHVSTEAFF. The CDR3 nucleotides read TGTGCCAGCAGTTCCCCGGGACATGTGAGCACTGAAGCTTTCTTT.

The chain carries TRBV6-5 and TRBJ1-2; no definite D call. V lost 3 bases to trimming and J lost 9 bases, with 11 bases between them. The CDR3 contains 12 residues. CDR1 and CDR2 (germline): MNHEY, SVGAGI. The CDR3 here is CASSYAGSSYTF. The CDR3 DNA is TGTGCCAGCAGTTATGCAGGATCAAGCTACACCTTC.

V usage is TRBV11-2 and J usage is TRBJ2-3; 10 bases are shared with TRBD2. Per the germline V gene, CDR1 is SGHAT and CDR2 is FQNNGV. V lost 5 bases to trimming and J lost 2 bases; unmatched junction nucleotides: 13. This CDR3 is built from 18 residues. In DNA form, the CDR3 reads TGTGCCAGCAGCCTCCATGGGGCTAGCGGGAGAGTCACAGATACGCAGTATTTT. Protein sequence: CASSLHGASGRVTDTQYF. The full variable domain, its missing parts supplied by reference TRBV11-2 and TRBJ2-3, is EAGVAQSPRYKIIEKRQSVAFWCNPISGHATLYWYQQILGQGPKLLIQFQNNGVVDDSQLPKDRFSAERLKGVDSTLKIQPAKLEDSAVYLCASSLHGASGRVTDTQYFGPGTRLTVL.

J is TRBJ1-5 and V is TRBV6-6; D may be TRBD1 (5 bases). Germline CDR1 reads MNHNY; CDR2 reads SVGAGI (reference sequence). CDR3 size: 13 residues. Between the trimmed V and J ends, which lost 7 bases and 4 bases, there was a span of 11 bases. The chain's CDR3 is CASKGQGNQPQHF. The CDR3 DNA reads as TGTGCCAGCAAAGGGCAGGGAAATCAGCCCCAGCATTTT.

V is TRBV9 and J is TRBJ2-1, with D maybe TRBD2 (5 bases). The CDR3 covers 14 residues. Germline V gene lookup returns CDR1 SGDLS and CDR2 YYNGEE. V was cut by 3 bases and J by 12 bases, with 19 bases left in between. CDR3 sequence: CASSAGNTARSQFF. CDR3 nucleotide sequence: TGTGCCAGCAGCGCCGGGAACACGGCTCGTTCGCAGTTCTTC.

This clone has just a few counts. V and J are TRBV2 and TRBJ2-2; 11 bases fit TRBD2. V dropped 8 bases and J dropped 2; count of bases not matched to a gene: 10. The CDR3 extends over 17 amino acids. Germline V lookup: CDR1 SNHLY, CDR2 FYNNEI. The CDR3 bases are TGTGCCAGCCTCAGGGGGCTAGCGGGAGGCAACACCGGGGAGCTGTTTTTT. Translated, it gives CASLRGLAGGNTGELFF.

The chain recombines TRBV5-1 with TRBJ2-1; possible D gene TRBD2, 6 bases. The V end lost 2 bases, the J end lost 4 bases, and 10 bases lay between the germline ends. The CDR3 is 14 amino acids. Germline CDR1 SGHRS, CDR2 YFSETQ. CDR3 sequence (DNA): TGCGCCAGCAGCTTAACCGGGACTTACAATGAGCAGTTCTTC. Its translation: CASSLTGTYNEQFF.

This chain's CDR3 is CASSQDSGGVEAFF. CDR3 coding DNA: TGTGCCAGCAGCCAAGATTCAGGGGGAGTAGAAGCTTTCTTT. V gene TRBV4-2 combines with J gene TRBJ1-1; 7 nucleotides match TRBD1. J gave up 8 bases and V 0 bases, and 6 bases lay outside the gene matches. Germline V gives CDR1 LGHNA, CDR2 YNFKEQ. The CDR3 runs 14 residues.

This rearrangement joins TRBV4-2 to TRBJ2-3, with 12 bases fitting TRBD2. The junction had 8 bases not matched to a gene; V was cut back by 4 bases and J by 0 bases. Per the germline V gene, CDR1 is LGHNA and CDR2 is YNFKEQ. The CDR3 length is 18 residues. The CDR3 here is CASSLRPGTSGSTDTQYF. The CDR3 nucleotides are TGTGCCAGCAGCCTGAGACCCGGGACTAGCGGGAGCACAGATACGCAGTATTTT.

Notes on this clone: The sample contains more than one DNA sequence encoding this CDR3. This chain joins TRBV7-2 and TRBJ2-3; D is perhaps TRBD2 (5 bases). The CDR3 extends over 15 amino acids. Germline V CDR1 and CDR2: SGHTA, FQGNSA. V lost 5 bases and J lost 0, with 12 bases in between. CDR3 DNA sequence: TGTGCCAGCAGCCCCCGTCGGACTAGCACAGATACGCAGTATTTT. It encodes CASSPRRTSTDTQYF.

The chain carries TRBV10-3 and TRBJ2-1, with 9 bases that match TRBD2. The CDR3 extends over 14 amino acids. In germline, CDR1 is ENHRY, CDR2 SYGVKD. Unmatched junction bases numbered 6, after V lost 8 bases and J lost 4 bases. CDR3 residues: CAISLAGGYNEQFF. The CDR3 DNA sequence: TGTGCCATCTCTTTGGCGGGAGGGTACAATGAGCAGTTCTTC.

This chain connects TRBV6-1 to TRBJ2-7; 9 bases match TRBD1. Per germline, CDR1 MNHNS and CDR2 SASEGT. J gave up 7 bases and V 2 bases, and 12 bases lay outside the gene matches. The CDR3 loop spans 16 amino acids. This CDR3 reads CASSESGGQGQGEQYF. In DNA, the CDR3 is TGTGCCAGCAGTGAATCCGGTGGACAGGGGCAGGGGGAGCAGTACTTC.

Worth noting for this clone: Other DNA sequences in this specimen translate into the identical CDR3. The chain is built from TRBV11-2 and TRBJ2-3; TRBD2 might be the D (6 bases). This CDR3 is 16 amino acids long. V was cut by 5 bases and J by 3 bases, with 18 bases left in between. Germline loops: CDR1 SGHAT, CDR2 FQNNGV. CDR3 sequence (DNA): TGTGCCAGCAGCCCCCGCGGGGCAGCGGTGACAGATACGCAGTATTTT. It specifies CASSPRGAAVTDTQYF.

The J gene is TRBJ1-5, the V gene TRBV6-2 or TRBV6-3, with a tentative D call TRBD1 (6 bases). The CDR3 is 16 residues long. The V end lost 2 bases, the J end lost 2 bases, and 13 bases lay between the germline ends. Germline lookup yields CDR1 MNHEY and CDR2 SVGEGT. The CDR3 DNA reads as TGTGCCAGCAGTTACGCGGGCAGGGGACGCAATCAGCCCCAGCATTTT. Protein: CASSYAGRGRNQPQHF.

The chain recombines TRBV7-9 with TRBJ2-5, with 11 nucleotides matching TRBD2. Unmatched junction bases numbered 14, after V lost 1 base and J lost 4 bases. CDR3 length: 19 amino acids. Germline CDR1 and CDR2: SEHNR and FQNEAQ (reference sequence). The CDR3 DNA reads TGTGCCAGCAGCTTAGAGGGTTTATGGGGGACTAGCGGCGGAGAGACCCAGTACTTC. It is translated as CASSLEGLWGTSGGETQYF.

J is TRBJ2-1 and V is TRBV9, with 11 bases matching TRBD2. The V gene's germline CDR1 is SGDLS and CDR2 YYNGEE. Unmatched junction bases numbered 9, after V lost 3 bases and J lost 1 base. This CDR3 has 18 amino acids. This CDR3 reads CASSGAGTSGSSYNEQFF. The CDR3 bases are TGTGCCAGCAGCGGAGCCGGGACTAGCGGTAGTTCCTACAATGAGCAGTTCTTC.

This clone was counted once. The V call is TRBV6-1, the J call TRBJ1-1; D is unclear. The CDR3 sequence is 13 residues long. Trimming removed 2 bases from V and 8 bases from J, with 12 bases in between. Germline values: CDR1 MNHNS, CDR2 SASEGT. The DNA of the CDR3 is TGTGCCAGCAGTGAATTGAGGGAAACCGAAGCTTTCTTT. It codes for CASSELRETEAFF.

This clone turned up a few times. This sequence joins TRBV2 and TRBJ1-5; perhaps TRBD1 as D (5 bases). Germline V gene data show CDR1 as SNHLY and CDR2 as FYNNEI. Trimming pared 10 bases from V and 5 bases from J, leaving 24 bases between. The CDR3 has 16 amino acids. The CDR3 DNA is TGTGCCACCTTAAATCTAGGGGCTATTGTGGATCAGCCCCAGCATTTT. It translates to CATLNLGAIVDQPQHF.

This chain connects TRBV9 to TRBJ2-5, with TRBD2 identical over 9 bases. The CDR3 sequence is 15 residues long. Per the germline V gene, CDR1 is SGDLS and CDR2 is YYNGEE. The junction had 10 bases not matched to a gene; V was cut back by 4 bases and J by 6 bases. Here the CDR3 reads CASSYTAGGGQTQYF. The CDR3 coding sequence is TGTGCCAGCAGCTATACAGCGGGAGGTGGGCAGACCCAGTACTTC.

V is TRBV5-1 and J is TRBJ2-7; TRBD2 matches at 7 bases. Germline trimming cut 2 bases from V and 0 bases from J; bases unmatched to any gene: 11. The CDR3 sequence is 17 residues long. Germline V gene lookup returns CDR1 SGHRS and CDR2 YFSETQ. The CDR3 nucleotides read TGCGCCAGCAGCTTACTGCGACTAGCTGAAAACTCCTACGAGCAGTACTTC. It encodes CASSLLRLAENSYEQYF.

This chain uses TRBV19 with TRBJ1-2; D is possibly TRBD1 (6 bases). CDR1 and CDR2 from the germline V gene are LNHDA and SQIVND (reference sequence). This CDR3 comprises 14 residues. V lost 3 bases to trimming and J lost 5 bases, with 13 bases between them. The CDR3: CASSIQGTGYGYTF. The DNA of the CDR3 is TGTGCCAGTAGTATTCAGGGAACAGGGTATGGCTACACCTTC.

This chain links TRBV6-2 or TRBV6-3 with TRBJ2-5; the match to TRBD2 covers 14 bases. Germline CDR1 is MNHEY and CDR2 is SVGEGT. The CDR3 is 16 residues long. J gave up 5 bases and V 6 bases, and 8 bases lay outside the gene matches. The CDR3 nucleotides are TGTGCCAGCAGCCTAGGACTAGCGGGAGGTCGGGAGACCCAGTACTTC. Protein: CASSLGLAGGRETQYF.